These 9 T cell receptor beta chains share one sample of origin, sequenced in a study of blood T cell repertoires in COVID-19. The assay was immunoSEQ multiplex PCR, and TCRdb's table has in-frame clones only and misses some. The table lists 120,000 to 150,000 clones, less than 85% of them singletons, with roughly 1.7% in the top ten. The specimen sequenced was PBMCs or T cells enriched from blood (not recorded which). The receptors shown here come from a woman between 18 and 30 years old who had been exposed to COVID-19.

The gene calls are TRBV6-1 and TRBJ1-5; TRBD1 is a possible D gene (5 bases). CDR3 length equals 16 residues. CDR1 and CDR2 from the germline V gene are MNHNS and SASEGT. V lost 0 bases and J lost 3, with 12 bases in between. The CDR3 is CASSEARGRVNQPQHF. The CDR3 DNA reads TGTGCCAGCAGTGAAGCCCGGGGGAGGGTCAATCAGCCCCAGCATTTT.

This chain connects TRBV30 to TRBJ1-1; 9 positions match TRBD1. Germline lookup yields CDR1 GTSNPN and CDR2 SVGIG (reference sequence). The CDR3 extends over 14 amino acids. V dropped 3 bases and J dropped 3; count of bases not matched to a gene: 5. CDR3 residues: CAWSKQGAYTEAFF. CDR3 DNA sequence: TGTGCCTGGAGCAAACAGGGGGCTTACACTGAAGCTTTCTTT.

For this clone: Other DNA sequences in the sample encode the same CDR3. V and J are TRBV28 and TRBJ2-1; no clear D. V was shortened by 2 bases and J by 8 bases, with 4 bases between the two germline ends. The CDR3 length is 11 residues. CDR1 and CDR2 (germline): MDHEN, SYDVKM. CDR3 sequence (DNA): TGTGCCAGCAGTTTAACTGATGAGCAGTTCTTC. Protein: CASSLTDEQFF.

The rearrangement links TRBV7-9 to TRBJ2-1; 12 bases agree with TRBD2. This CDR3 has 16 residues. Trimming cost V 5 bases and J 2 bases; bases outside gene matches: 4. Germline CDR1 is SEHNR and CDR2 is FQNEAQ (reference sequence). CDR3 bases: TGTGCCAGCAGCATGACTAGCGGGAGTGCCTACAATGAGCAGTTCTTC. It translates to CASSMTSGSAYNEQFF. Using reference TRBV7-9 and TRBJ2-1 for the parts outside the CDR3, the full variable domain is DTGVSQNPRHKITKRGQNVTFRCDPISEHNRLYWYRQTLGQGPEFLTYFQNEAQLEKSRLLSDRFSAERPKGSFSTLEIQRTEQGDSAMYLCASSMTSGSAYNEQFFGPGTRLTVL.

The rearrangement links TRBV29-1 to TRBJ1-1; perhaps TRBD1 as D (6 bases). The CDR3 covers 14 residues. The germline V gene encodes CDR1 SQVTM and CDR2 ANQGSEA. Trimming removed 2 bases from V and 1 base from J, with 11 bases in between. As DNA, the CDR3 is TGCAGCGTTGAATCCCGACAGGCGAACACTGAAGCTTTCTTT. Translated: CSVESRQANTEAFF.

DNA for the CDR3: TGTGCCAGCAGCGGACTGGAGACCCAGTACTTC. Its protein is CASSGLETQYF. The chain couples TRBV7-2 to TRBJ2-5; possible D gene TRBD2, 5 bases. Germline loops: CDR1 SGHTA, CDR2 FQGNSA. V lost 5 bases to trimming and J lost 5 bases, with 6 bases between them. This CDR3 spans 11 amino acids.

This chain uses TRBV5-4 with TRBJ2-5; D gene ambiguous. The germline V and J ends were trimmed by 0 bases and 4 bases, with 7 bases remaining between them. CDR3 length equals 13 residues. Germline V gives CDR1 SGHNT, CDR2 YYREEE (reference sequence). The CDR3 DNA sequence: TGTGCCAGCAGCTTGGACAGAGCAGAGACCCAGTACTTC. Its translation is CASSLDRAETQYF.

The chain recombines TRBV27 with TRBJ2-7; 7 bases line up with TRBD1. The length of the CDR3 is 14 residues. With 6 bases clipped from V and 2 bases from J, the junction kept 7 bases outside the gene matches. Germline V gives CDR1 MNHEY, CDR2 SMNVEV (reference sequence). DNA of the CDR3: TGTGCCAGCAGCACAGGGGTAAACACCTACGAGCAGTACTTC. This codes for CASSTGVNTYEQYF.

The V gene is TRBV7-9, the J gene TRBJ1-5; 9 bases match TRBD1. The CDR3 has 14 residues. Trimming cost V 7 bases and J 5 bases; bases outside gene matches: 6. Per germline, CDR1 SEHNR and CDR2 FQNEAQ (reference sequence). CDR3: CASTPGQGDQPQHF. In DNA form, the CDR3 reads TGTGCCAGCACCCCGGGACAGGGCGATCAGCCCCAGCATTTT.